Reported below is one T cell receptor beta chain. Its antigen is not identified. The time point was: late sampling 161 to 241 days after vaccination in a few convalescent patients. These data are taken from a study of vaccination and CD4 T cells after COVID-19. Findings and caveats of the study: A comparatively limited set of convalescent patients was examined, with no early post-infection timepoints. Convalescent patients had a median roughly 90% of reactive clones appearing only post-vaccination.

A single record per CDR3 protein comes from TCRdb applying MiXCR to the PCR reads. The table records about 29,000 distinct CDR3 sequences, approximately 49% of them present only once. The sequencing used CD4+ T cells from blood, collected about 7 months after SARS-CoV-2 vaccination. This TCR came from a human donor who had recovered from COVID-19.

The CDR3 nucleotides are TGTGCCAGCAGCTTGAGGGCGGGGTGGGGCTACGAGCAGTACTTC. The encoded protein is CASSLRAGWGYEQYF. The V gene is TRBV19, the J gene TRBJ2-7, with a weak D call TRBD2 (6 bases). The CDR3 contains 15 residues. V was trimmed by 9 bases and J by 3 bases, leaving 21 bases between them. Germline assignment: CDR1 LNHDA and CDR2 SQIVND (reference sequence). The entire variable domain, with the rest obtained from reference TRBV19 and TRBJ2-7, is as follows: DGGITQSPKYLFRKEGQNVTLSCEQNLNHDAMYWYRQDPGQGLRLIYYSQIVNDFQKGDIAEGYSVSREKKESFPLTVTSAQKNPTAFYLCASSLRAGWGYEQYFGPGTRLTVT.